This TCR beta chain was captured in a study of shared clonotypes between healthy human individuals. Study findings and constraints: An effect of sequencing depth on clonotype sharing among donors was expected.

To note about this clone: Its specificity is unknown.

CDR1 and CDR2 from the germline V gene are SGHTA and FQGNSA. The CDR3 has 14 residues. The junction had 2 bases not matched to a gene; V was cut back by 0 bases and J by 7 bases. Only in-frame clones appear in the TCRdb table, and some are missing; sequencing was by immunoSEQ multiplex PCR. In the table there are about 490,000 clones, about three quarters of which are singletons. The rearrangement joins TRBV7-2 to TRBJ1-4; 7 bases match TRBD1. The receptor was derived from a woman aged 40 to 55 in good health. Some clones in this sample may be carry-over from other donors' samples. The sample comprised PBMCs. This CDR3 is CASSLAGQPEKLFF. The CDR3 coding sequence is TGTGCCAGCAGCTTAGCGGGACAGCCTGAAAAACTGTTTTTT.